This T cell receptor beta chain was identified during a study of blood T cell repertoires in COVID-19. CDR1 and CDR2 (germline): MNHNY, SVGAGI (reference sequence). Deletions cut 7 bases from V and 9 bases from J, with 21 bases between. This CDR3 is built from 15 residues. The method was immunoSEQ multiplex PCR; TCRdb's version includes in-frame clones alone and lacks a portion of them. The repertoire includes under 200,000 clones, approximately 80% of them detected once, and 9.1% sits in the top ten. This clone was recorded only once. Sequenced material: peripheral blood. This chain joins TRBV6-6 and TRBJ1-4; TRBD1 is a possible D gene (6 bases). The origin of this receptor is a woman at least 80 years old with active or convalescent COVID-19. DNA of the CDR3: TGTGCCAGCAATCCCACGGACAGTACAATGAAAAAACTGTTTTTT. Residues: CASNPTDSTMKKLFF.